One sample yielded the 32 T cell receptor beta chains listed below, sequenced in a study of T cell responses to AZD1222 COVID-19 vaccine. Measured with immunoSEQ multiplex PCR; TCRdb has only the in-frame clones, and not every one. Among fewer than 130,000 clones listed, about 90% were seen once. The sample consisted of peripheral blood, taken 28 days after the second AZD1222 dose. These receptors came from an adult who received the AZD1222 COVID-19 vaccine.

For the CDR3, the DNA is TGTGCCAGCAGCCCGGTGCGCGGGGGGAACACCGGGGAGCTGTTTTTT. Translation: CASSPVRGGNTGELFF. J is TRBJ2-2 and V is TRBV9, with 7 bases that match TRBD2. CDR1 is SGDLS, CDR2 YYNGEE, per germline. V dropped 4 bases and J dropped 1; count of bases not matched to a gene: 7. The CDR3 sequence is 16 residues long.

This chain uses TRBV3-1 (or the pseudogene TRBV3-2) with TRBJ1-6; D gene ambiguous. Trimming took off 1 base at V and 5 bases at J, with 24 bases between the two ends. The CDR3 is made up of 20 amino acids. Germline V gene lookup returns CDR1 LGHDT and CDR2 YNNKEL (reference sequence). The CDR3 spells CASSQVYRDAFQSNNSPLHF. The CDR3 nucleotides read TGTGCCAGCAGCCAAGTGTATCGAGACGCCTTTCAAAGCAATAATTCACCCCTCCACTTT.

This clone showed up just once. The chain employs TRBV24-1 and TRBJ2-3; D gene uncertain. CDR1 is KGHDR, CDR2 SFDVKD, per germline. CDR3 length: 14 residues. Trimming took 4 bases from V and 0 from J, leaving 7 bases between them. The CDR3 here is CATSDGSSTDTQYF. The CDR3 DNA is TGTGCCACCAGTGACGGCAGCAGCACAGATACGCAGTATTTT.

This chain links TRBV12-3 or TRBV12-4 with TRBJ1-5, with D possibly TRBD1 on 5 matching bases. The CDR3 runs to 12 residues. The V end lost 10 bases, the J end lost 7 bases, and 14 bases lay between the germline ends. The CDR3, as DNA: TGTGCCACCTCCGAGGGGCACCAGCCCCAGCATTTT. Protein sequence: CATSEGHQPQHF.

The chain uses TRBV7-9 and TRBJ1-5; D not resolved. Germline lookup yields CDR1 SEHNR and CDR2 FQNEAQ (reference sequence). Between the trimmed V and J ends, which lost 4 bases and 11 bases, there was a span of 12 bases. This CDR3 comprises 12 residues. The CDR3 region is CASSSEGSAQHF. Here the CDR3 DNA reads TGTGCCAGCAGCTCCGAAGGATCGGCCCAGCATTTT.

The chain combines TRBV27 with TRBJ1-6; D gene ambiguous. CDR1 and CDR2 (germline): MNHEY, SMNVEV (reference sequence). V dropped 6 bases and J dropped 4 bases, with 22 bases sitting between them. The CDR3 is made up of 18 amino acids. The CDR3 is CASRTLPQLLSYNSPLHF. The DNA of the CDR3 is TGTGCCAGCAGGACACTACCACAGCTACTATCTTATAATTCACCCCTCCACTTT.

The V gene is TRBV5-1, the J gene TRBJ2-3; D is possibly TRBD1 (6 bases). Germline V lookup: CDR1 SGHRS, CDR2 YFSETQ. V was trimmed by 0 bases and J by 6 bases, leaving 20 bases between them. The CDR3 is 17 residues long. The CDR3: CASSLAGQPARVDTQYF. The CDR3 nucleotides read TGCGCCAGCAGCTTGGCCGGACAGCCAGCCAGGGTGGATACGCAGTATTTT.

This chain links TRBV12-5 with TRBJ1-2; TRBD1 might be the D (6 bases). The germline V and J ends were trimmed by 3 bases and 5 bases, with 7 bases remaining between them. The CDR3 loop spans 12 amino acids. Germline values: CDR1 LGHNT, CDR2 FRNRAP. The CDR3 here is CASGLGGYGYTF. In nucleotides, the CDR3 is TGTGCTAGTGGTTTAGGGGGATATGGCTACACCTTC. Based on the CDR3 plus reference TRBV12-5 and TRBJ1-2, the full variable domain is DARVTQTPRHKVTEMGQEVTMRCQPILGHNTVFWYRQTMMQGLELLAYFRNRAPLDDSGMPKDRFSAEMPDATLATLKIQPSEPRDSAVYFCASGLGGYGYTFGSGTRLTVV.

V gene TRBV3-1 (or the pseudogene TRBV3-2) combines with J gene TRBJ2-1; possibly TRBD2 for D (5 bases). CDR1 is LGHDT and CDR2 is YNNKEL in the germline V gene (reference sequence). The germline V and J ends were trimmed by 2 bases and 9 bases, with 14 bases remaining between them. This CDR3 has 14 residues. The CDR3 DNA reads TGTGCCAGCAGCCAATTTACCGGGGAAGGTGAGCAGTTCTTC. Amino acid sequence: CASSQFTGEGEQFF.

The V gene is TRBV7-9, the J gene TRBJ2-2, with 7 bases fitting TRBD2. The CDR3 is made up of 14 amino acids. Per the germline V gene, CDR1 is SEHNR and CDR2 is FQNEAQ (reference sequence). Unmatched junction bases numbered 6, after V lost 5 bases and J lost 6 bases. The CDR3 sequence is CASSRTREAGELFF. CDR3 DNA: TGTGCCAGCAGCCGTACTCGGGAGGCCGGGGAGCTGTTTTTT.

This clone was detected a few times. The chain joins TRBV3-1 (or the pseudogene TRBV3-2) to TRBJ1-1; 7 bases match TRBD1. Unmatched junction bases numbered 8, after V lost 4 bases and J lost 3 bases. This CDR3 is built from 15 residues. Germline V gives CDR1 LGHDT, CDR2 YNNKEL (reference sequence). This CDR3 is CASSPAGTAYTEAFF. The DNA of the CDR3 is TGTGCCAGCAGCCCTGCGGGGACAGCTTACACTGAAGCTTTCTTT.

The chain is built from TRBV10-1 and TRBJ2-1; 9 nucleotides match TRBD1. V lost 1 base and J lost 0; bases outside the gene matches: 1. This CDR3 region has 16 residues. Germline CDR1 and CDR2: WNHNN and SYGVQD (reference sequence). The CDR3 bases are TGCGCCAGCAGTGAGTTGACAGGGGGCTCCTACAATGAGCAGTTCTTC. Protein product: CASSELTGGSYNEQFF.

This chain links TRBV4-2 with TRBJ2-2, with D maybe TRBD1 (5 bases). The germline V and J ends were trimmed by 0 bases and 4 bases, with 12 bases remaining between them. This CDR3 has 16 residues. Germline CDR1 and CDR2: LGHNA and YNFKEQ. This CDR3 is CASSQDLGVGTGELFF. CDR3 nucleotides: TGTGCCAGCAGCCAAGATTTAGGGGTGGGCACCGGGGAGCTGTTTTTT.

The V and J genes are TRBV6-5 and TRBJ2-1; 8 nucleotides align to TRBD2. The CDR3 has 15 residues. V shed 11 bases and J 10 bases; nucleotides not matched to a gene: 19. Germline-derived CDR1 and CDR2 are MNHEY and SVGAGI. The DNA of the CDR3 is TGTGCCGGCCGCTCAGGGGCGGGGGGCCAACGGGAGCAGTTCTTC. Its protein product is CAGRSGAGGQREQFF.

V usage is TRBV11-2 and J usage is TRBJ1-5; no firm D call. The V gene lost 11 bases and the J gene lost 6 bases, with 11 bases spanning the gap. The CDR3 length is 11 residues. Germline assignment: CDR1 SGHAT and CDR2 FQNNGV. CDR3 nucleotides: TGTGCCCAGATCATCCGTCAGCCCCAGCATTTT. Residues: CAQIIRQPQHF. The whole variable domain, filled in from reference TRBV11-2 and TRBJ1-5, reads EAGVAQSPRYKIIEKRQSVAFWCNPISGHATLYWYQQILGQGPKLLIQFQNNGVVDDSQLPKDRFSAERLKGVDSTLKIQPAKLEDSAVYLCAQIIRQPQHFGDGTRLSIL.

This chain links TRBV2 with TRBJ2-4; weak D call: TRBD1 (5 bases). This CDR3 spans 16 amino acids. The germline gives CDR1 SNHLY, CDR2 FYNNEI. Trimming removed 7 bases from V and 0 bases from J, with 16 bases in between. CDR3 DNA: TGTGCCAGCACCACCCGGCAGGGAATAGCCAAAAACATTCAGTACTTC. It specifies CASTTRQGIAKNIQYF. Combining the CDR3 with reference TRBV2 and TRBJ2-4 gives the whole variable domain EPEVTQTPSHQVTQMGQEVILRCVPISNHLYFYWYRQILGQKVEFLVSFYNNEISEKSEIFDDQFSVERPDGSNFTLKIRSTKLEDSAMYFCASTTRQGIAKNIQYFGAGTRLSVL.

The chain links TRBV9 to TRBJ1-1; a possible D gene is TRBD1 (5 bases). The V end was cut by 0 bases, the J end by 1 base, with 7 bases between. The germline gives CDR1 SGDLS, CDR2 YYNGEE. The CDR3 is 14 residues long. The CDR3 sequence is CASSVEGANTEAFF. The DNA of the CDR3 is TGTGCCAGCAGCGTAGAAGGGGCGAACACTGAAGCTTTCTTT.

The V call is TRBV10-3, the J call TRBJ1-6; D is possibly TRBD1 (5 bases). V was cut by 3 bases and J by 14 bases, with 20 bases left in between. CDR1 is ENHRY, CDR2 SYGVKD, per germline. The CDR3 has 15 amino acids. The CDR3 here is CAISDSKGNDAALHF. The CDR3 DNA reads TGTGCCATCAGTGACTCAAAGGGGAATGATGCGGCCCTCCACTTT.

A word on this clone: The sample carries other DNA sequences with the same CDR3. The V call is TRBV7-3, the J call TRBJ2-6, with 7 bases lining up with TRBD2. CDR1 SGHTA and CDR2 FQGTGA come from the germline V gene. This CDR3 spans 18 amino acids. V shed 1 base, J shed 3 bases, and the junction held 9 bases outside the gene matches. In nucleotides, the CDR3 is TGTGCCAGCAGCTTAAAACTCGCGGGGGAGGATGGGGCCAACGTCCTGACTTTC. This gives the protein CASSLKLAGEDGANVLTF.

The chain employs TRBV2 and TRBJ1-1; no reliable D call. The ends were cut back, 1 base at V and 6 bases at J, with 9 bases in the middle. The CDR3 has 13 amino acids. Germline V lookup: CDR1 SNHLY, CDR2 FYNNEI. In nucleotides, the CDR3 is TGTGCCAGCAGTGAAGTTGGGGTCGCTGAAGCTTTCTTT. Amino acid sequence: CASSEVGVAEAFF.

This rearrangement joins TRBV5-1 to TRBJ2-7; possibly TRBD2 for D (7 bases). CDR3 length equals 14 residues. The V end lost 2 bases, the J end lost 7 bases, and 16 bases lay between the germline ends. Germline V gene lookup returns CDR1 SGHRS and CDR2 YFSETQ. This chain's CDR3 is CASSFQGRGDEQYF. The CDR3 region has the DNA TGCGCCAGCAGCTTCCAGGGGAGGGGTGATGAGCAGTACTTC.

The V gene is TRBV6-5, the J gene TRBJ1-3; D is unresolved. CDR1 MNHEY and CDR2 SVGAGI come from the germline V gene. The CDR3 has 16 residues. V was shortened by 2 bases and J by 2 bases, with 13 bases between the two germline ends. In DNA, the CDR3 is TGTGCCAGCAGTTACCTAACGGCAGACGCTGGAAACACCATATATTTT. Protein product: CASSYLTADAGNTIYF.

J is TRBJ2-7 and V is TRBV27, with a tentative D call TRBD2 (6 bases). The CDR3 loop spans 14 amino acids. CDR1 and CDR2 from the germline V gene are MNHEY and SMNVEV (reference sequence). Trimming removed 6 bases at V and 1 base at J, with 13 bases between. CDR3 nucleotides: TGTGCCAGCAGACCCCTCGGGAGTTCCTACGAGCAGTACTTC. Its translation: CASRPLGSSYEQYF.

Written as DNA, the CDR3 is TGCGCCAGCACGGGCTGGACCTTCAACACTGAAGCTTTCTTT. Translation gives CASTGWTFNTEAFF. The chain has TRBV4-1 and TRBJ1-1; D gene ambiguous. Trimming stripped 7 bases from V and 2 bases from J, with 14 bases between. The CDR3 covers 14 residues. Germline CDR1 reads MGHRA; CDR2 reads YSYEKL.

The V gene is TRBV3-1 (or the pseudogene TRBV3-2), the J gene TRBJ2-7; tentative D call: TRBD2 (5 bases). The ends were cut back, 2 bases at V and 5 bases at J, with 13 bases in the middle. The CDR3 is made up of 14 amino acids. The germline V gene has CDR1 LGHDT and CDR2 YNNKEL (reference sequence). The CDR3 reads CASSQQPGNHEQYF. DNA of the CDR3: TGTGCCAGCAGCCAACAGCCGGGAAATCACGAGCAGTACTTC.

CDR3 in DNA: TGTGCCAGTAGTCCTTTGGGGCCCGTCTCTGGAAACACCATATATTTT. Amino acids: CASSPLGPVSGNTIYF. The J gene is TRBJ1-3, the V gene TRBV19; D perhaps matches TRBD1 (5 bases). The CDR3 spans 16 residues. Germline CDR1 reads LNHDA; CDR2 reads SQIVND (reference sequence). V was clipped by 5 bases and J by 0 bases, with 14 bases between them.

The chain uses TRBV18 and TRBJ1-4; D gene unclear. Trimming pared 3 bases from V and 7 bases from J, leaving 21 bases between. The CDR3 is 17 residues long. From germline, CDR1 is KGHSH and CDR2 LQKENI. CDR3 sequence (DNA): TGTGCCAGCTCACCCGTCCTACAGTGGGAGCGAGGTGAAAAACTGTTTTTT. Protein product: CASSPVLQWERGEKLFF.

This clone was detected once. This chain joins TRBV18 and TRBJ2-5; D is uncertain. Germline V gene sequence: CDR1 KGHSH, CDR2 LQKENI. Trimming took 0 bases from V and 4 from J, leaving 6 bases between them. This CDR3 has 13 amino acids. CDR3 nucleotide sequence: TGTGCCAGCTCACCACCGATGGGAGAGACCCAGTACTTC. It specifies CASSPPMGETQYF. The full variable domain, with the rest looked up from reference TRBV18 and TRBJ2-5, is NAGVMQNPRHLVRRRGQEARLRCSPMKGHSHVYWYRQLPEEGLKFMVYLQKENIIDESGMPKERFSAEFPKEGPSILRIQQVVRGDSAAYFCASSPPMGETQYFGPGTRLLVL.

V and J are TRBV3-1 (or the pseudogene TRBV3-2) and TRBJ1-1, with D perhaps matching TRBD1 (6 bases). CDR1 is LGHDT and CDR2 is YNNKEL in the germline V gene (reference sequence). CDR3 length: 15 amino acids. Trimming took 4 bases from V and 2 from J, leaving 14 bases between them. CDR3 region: CASSPNAGANTEAFF. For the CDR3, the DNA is TGTGCCAGCAGCCCTAACGCAGGGGCCAACACTGAAGCTTTCTTT.

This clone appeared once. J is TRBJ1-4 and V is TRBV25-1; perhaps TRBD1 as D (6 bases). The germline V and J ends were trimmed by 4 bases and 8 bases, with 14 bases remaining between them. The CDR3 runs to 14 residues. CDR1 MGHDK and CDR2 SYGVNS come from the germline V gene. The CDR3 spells CASSAQGSVEKLFF. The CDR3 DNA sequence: TGTGCCAGCAGTGCACAGGGTTCTGTCGAAAAACTGTTTTTT.

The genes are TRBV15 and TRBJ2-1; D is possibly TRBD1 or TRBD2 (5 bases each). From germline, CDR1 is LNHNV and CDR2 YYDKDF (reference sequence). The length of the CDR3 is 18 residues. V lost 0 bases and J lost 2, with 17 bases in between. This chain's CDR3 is CATSRDPPGTVTYNEQFF. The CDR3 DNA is TGTGCCACCAGCAGAGATCCCCCGGGGACGGTTACCTACAATGAGCAGTTCTTC. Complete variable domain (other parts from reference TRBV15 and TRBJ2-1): DAMVIQNPRYQVTQFGKPVTLSCSQTLNHNVMYWYQQKSSQAPKLLFHYYDKDFNNEADTPDNFQSRRPNTSFCFLDIRSPGLGDTAMYLCATSRDPPGTVTYNEQFFGPGTRLTVL.

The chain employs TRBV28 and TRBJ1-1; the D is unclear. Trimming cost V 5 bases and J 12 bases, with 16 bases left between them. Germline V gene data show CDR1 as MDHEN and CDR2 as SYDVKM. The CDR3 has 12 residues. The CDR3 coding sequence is TGTGCCAGCAGTCCACCCCACAAAGGGACTTTCTTT. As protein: CASSPPHKGTFF.